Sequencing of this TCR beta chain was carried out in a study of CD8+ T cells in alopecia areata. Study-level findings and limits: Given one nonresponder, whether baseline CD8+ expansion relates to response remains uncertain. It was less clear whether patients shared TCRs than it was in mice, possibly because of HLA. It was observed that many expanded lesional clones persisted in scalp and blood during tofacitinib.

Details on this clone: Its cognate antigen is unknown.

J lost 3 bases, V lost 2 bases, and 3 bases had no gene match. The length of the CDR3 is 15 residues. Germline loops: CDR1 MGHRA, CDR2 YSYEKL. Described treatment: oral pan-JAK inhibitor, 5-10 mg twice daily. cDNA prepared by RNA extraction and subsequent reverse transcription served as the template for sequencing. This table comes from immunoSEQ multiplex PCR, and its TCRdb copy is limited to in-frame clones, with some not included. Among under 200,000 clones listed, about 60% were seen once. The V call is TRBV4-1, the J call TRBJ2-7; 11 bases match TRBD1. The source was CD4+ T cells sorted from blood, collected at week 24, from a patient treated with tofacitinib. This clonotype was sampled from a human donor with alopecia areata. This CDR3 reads CASSQPGQGDYEQYF. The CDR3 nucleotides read TGCGCCAGCAGCCAACCGGGACAGGGGGACTACGAGCAGTACTTC.